This T cell receptor beta chain came from a study of Tregs in tolerant kidney transplant recipients. Details on this clone: The antigen is not known.

V dropped 4 bases and J dropped 2; count of bases not matched to a gene: 8. CDR1 is KGHSY, CDR2 FQNENV, per germline. CDR3 length: 16 amino acids. Study outcomes and limitations: Biological reproducibility was not directly addressed, but technical replication error appeared minimal.

Generated by immunoSEQ multiplex PCR, the TCRdb table keeps only in-frame clones and is missing some. The data show roughly 250,000 clones, approximately 84% seen once. Input material: CD4+ T cells from blood. The TCR originated in a human donor in good health. The V gene is TRBV16, the J gene TRBJ2-3; 8 bases map to TRBD1. The DNA for the CDR3 is TGTGCCAGCAGCCCGGCGGGCAGGGGGCACACAGATACGCAGTATTTT. This sequence encodes CASSPAGRGHTDTQYF.